What follows is one T cell receptor beta chain and its context. This sample stems from a study of blood T cell repertoires in COVID-19. Turning to the study itself: The origin of the acute and convalescent COVID-19 samples was the United States, Italy and Spain. The cDNA or gDNA used as material had been derived from T cells, B-cell-depleted T cells, or PBMCs.

V trimming: 0 bases; J trimming: 4 bases; junction bases outside the gene matches: 11. CDR3 length equals 17 residues. Germline CDR1 is LNHNV and CDR2 is YYDKDF (reference sequence). In the source study's methods: Reference gene primers were amplified, and this amplification served to estimate nucleated cell counts. Libraries were prepared by immunoSEQ multiplex PCR; TCRdb keeps only in-frame clonotypes and omits some of them. The DNA was the basis for D and trimming; V, J and clone size are from that table. The table lists fewer than 200,000 clones, about 88% of them singletons. The sequenced material came from peripheral blood. The TCR sequence derives from a man aged 55-75 years with acute or convalescent COVID-19. The V call is TRBV15, the J call TRBJ2-5, with 7 bases lining up with TRBD2. This CDR3 is CATSRDLSAREGETQYF. CDR3 nucleotides: TGTGCCACCAGCAGAGATCTGAGTGCGAGGGAGGGAGAGACCCAGTACTTC.